These 17 T cell receptor beta chains came from one sample sequenced in a study of beta chain features in type 1 diabetes. Every isolated RNA sample was fully reverse transcribed, so sequencing captured expressed TCRB transcripts. Sequenced by immunoSEQ multiplex PCR; TCRdb stores in-frame clones only, minus some. This sample has 300,000 to 450,000 clones, with 9.5% to 10% found just once. The antigens these receptors bind are not known. Study-level findings and limits: Moderate yet significant TCRB CDR3 shortening was seen in Type 1 diabetes patients in all four CD4+ subsets.

Material for sequencing was central memory CD4+ T cells from blood. The receptors were gathered from a man aged 25 to 45 with type 1 diabetes.

This rearrangement joins TRBV7-2 to TRBJ2-7; D perhaps matches TRBD2 (6 bases). V lost 3 bases and J lost 5, with 14 bases in between. Germline V lookup: CDR1 SGHTA, CDR2 FQGNSA. CDR3 length: 14 amino acids. CDR3 nucleotides: TGTGCCAGCAGCTTCATGGGAGGTTTCAACGAGCAGTACTTC. Translation: CASSFMGGFNEQYF.

V and J are TRBV25-1 and TRBJ1-3; D may be TRBD1 (6 bases). Germline V gives CDR1 MGHDK, CDR2 SYGVNS. Between the trimmed V and J ends, which lost 10 bases and 4 bases, there was a span of 17 bases. The CDR3 is 14 amino acids. The CDR3 is CATQGGNFGNTIYF. The DNA for the CDR3 is TGTGCCACCCAAGGGGGGAATTTCGGAAACACCATATATTTT.

About this clone: The junction departs from germline at one end; a sequencing error may be responsible. V is TRBV5-8 and J is TRBJ1-1, with D perhaps TRBD1 (5 bases). Germline CDR1 reads SGHTS; CDR2 reads YDEGEE. The CDR3 has 16 residues. CDR3 in DNA: TGTGCCAGCAGCCGTACCGACGGACAAATGAACACTGAAACTTTCTTT. Translated, it gives CASSRTDGQMNTETFF. The entire variable domain, with the rest obtained from reference TRBV5-8 and TRBJ1-1, is as follows: EAGVTQSPTHLIKTRGQQATLRCSPISGHTSVYWYQQALGLGLQFLLWYDEGEERNRGNFPPRFSGRQFPNYSSELNVNALELEDSALYLCASSRTDGQMNTETFFGQGTRLTVV.

In its sample, this clone was seen a few times. The V gene is TRBV11-2, the J gene TRBJ2-3, with 9 nucleotides matching TRBD2. The germline V gene encodes CDR1 SGHAT and CDR2 FQNNGV. CDR3 length: 15 residues. The junction had 3 bases not matched to a gene; V was cut back by 2 bases and J by 3 bases. DNA of the CDR3: TGTGCCAGCAGCTTAAGGGGACTAGCAACAGATACGCAGTATTTT. As protein: CASSLRGLATDTQYF.

This clone was seen only a few times. The chain is built from TRBV7-9 and TRBJ2-5, with D perhaps TRBD1 (6 bases). V shed 2 bases and J shed 4 bases, with 14 bases lying between them. Germline CDR1 and CDR2: SEHNR and FQNEAQ (reference sequence). CDR3 length: 15 amino acids. For the CDR3, the DNA is TGTGCCAGCAGCTTATCGCAGGGGCTGGCAGAGACCCAGTACTTC. Encoded protein: CASSLSQGLAETQYF.

This clone was observed a handful of times. The chain combines TRBV7-3 with TRBJ2-1; TRBD2 matches at 10 bases. CDR3 size: 18 residues. The germline V gene encodes CDR1 SGHTA and CDR2 FQGTGA. Losses at the gene ends were 3 bases for V and 4 bases for J; bases not matched to a gene: 12. CDR3 amino acids: CASSFQPSGLAFYNEQFF. CDR3 nucleotide sequence: TGTGCCAGCAGCTTTCAACCCTCGGGACTAGCGTTTTACAATGAGCAGTTCTTC.

At least ten counts were recorded for this clone. The chain has TRBV5-1 and TRBJ2-1, with a weak D call TRBD1 (6 bases). The germline V gene has CDR1 SGHRS and CDR2 YFSETQ. V was shortened by 1 base and J by 4 bases, with 9 bases between the two germline ends. CDR3 size: 14 residues. CDR3 sequence (DNA): TGCGCCAGCAGCTTGCCACAGGGATACAATGAGCAGTTCTTC. Protein sequence: CASSLPQGYNEQFF.

This clone was recorded many times. The sample contains more than one DNA sequence encoding this CDR3. The chain uses TRBV10-3 and TRBJ2-5; the match to TRBD2 covers 11 bases. CDR3 size: 14 residues. Germline CDR1 reads ENHRY; CDR2 reads SYGVKD. Trimming cost V 2 bases and J 4 bases; bases outside gene matches: 0. This CDR3 reads CAISEGTSGETQYF. DNA of the CDR3: TGTGCCATCAGTGAGGGGACTAGCGGAGAGACCCAGTACTTC.

Written as DNA, the CDR3 is TGTGCCAGCAGCTTGAGCGCTTTGGCAGGGGCCAACGTCCTGACTTTC. The encoded protein is CASSLSALAGANVLTF. The chain is built from TRBV5-4 and TRBJ2-6, with D hard to call. The CDR3 extends over 16 amino acids. V lost 1 base, J lost 4 bases, and 12 bases lay in between. Germline values: CDR1 SGHNT, CDR2 YYREEE (reference sequence).

This clone was observed a handful of times. This chain links TRBV6-5 with TRBJ1-4; the match to TRBD1 covers 7 bases. CDR1 and CDR2 from the germline V gene are MNHEY and SVGAGI. The CDR3 has 15 amino acids. The V gene end was trimmed by 2 bases and the J gene end by 4 bases; junction bases not matched to a gene: 4. For the CDR3, the DNA is TGTGCCAGCAGTTACCCGGGACAGCATAATGAAAAACTGTTTTTT. Residues: CASSYPGQHNEKLFF.

This clone showed up just a few times. The J gene is TRBJ2-1, the V gene TRBV10-3; D assignment may be TRBD1 or TRBD2 (5 bases each). Germline V gene lookup returns CDR1 ENHRY and CDR2 SYGVKD. The CDR3 contains 13 residues. The V and J ends lost 3 bases and 9 bases respectively, with 12 bases between them. The CDR3 DNA reads TGTGCCATCAGTGAACGGGACGTTACTGAGCAGTTCTTC. This encodes CAISERDVTEQFF.

The chain combines TRBV11-2 with TRBJ1-2; 10 bases line up with TRBD1. The trim removed 0 bases at V and 4 bases at J, leaving 5 bases unmatched. The V gene's germline CDR1 is SGHAT and CDR2 FQNNGV. The CDR3 is 16 amino acids. The CDR3 spells CASSLDRGTGVYGYTF. CDR3 DNA sequence: TGTGCCAGCAGCTTAGATCGCGGGACAGGGGTCTATGGCTACACCTTC.

V usage is TRBV10-3 and J usage is TRBJ2-7; 12 bases are shared with TRBD2. The V segment lost 4 bases and the J segment 4 bases; nucleotides outside the gene matches: 5. Germline CDR1 and CDR2: ENHRY and SYGVKD. The CDR3 is 15 residues long. CDR3 amino acids: CAISGSSGREYEQYF. In DNA, the CDR3 is TGTGCCATCAGTGGTTCTAGCGGGAGGGAGTACGAGCAGTACTTC.

This clone was observed many times. The chain combines TRBV7-3 with TRBJ2-7; a weak D match, TRBD2 (6 bases). V was cut by 5 bases and J by 7 bases, with 15 bases left in between. The germline V gene has CDR1 SGHTA and CDR2 FQGTGA. The CDR3 runs 13 residues. The CDR3 sequence: CASSLQPGTEQYF. The DNA of the CDR3 is TGTGCCAGCAGCCTGCAACCCGGGACTGAGCAGTACTTC.

The chain's CDR3 is CASSSLAGAYNEQFF. CDR3 DNA: TGTGCCAGCAGCTCTCTAGCGGGAGCCTACAATGAGCAGTTCTTC. V gene TRBV7-2 combines with J gene TRBJ2-1, with TRBD2 matching 10 bases. Germline V gives CDR1 SGHTA, CDR2 FQGNSA. The CDR3 runs to 15 residues. The V gene end was trimmed by 4 bases and the J gene end by 2 bases; junction bases not matched to a gene: 2.

The sample holds a few counts of this clone. This chain uses TRBV11-3 with TRBJ2-3; maybe TRBD2 (5 bases). Per the germline V gene, CDR1 is SGHNT and CDR2 is YENEEA. This CDR3 comprises 13 residues. The V end was cut by 5 bases, the J end by 4 bases, with 10 bases between. For the CDR3, the DNA is TGTGCCAGCAGCCAGAGCGGATCAGATACGCAGTATTTT. Translated: CASSQSGSDTQYF.

This clone was seen only a few times. The rearrangement joins TRBV11-3 to TRBJ1-1, with D unclear. CDR1 is SGHNT and CDR2 is YENEEA in the germline V gene. The CDR3 totals 13 residues. V lost 5 bases to trimming and J lost 0 bases, with 7 bases between them. The CDR3 loop is CASSVGMNTEAFF. The CDR3 nucleotides read TGTGCCAGCAGCGTAGGAATGAACACTGAAGCTTTCTTT. The full variable domain, with the rest looked up from reference TRBV11-3 and TRBJ1-1, is EAGVVQSPRYKIIEKKQPVAFWCNPISGHNTLYWYLQNLGQGPELLIRYENEEAVDDSQLPKDRFSAERLKGVDSTLKIQPAELGDSAVYLCASSVGMNTEAFFGQGTRLTVV.